One sample yielded the 17 T cell receptor beta chains listed below, sequenced in a study of shared clonotypes between healthy human individuals. Some clones are missing from TCRdb's copy, which holds only in-frame ones; the method was immunoSEQ multiplex PCR. The sample has 450,000 to 500,000 clones; approximately 82% are singletons. Material for sequencing was PBMCs. The receptors stem from a woman between 35 and 50 years old in good health. Some clones in this sample may be carry-over from other donors' samples.

The table lists this clone with many counts. V usage is TRBV19 and J usage is TRBJ1-4; no clear D gene. V was pared by 7 bases and J by 8 bases, with 14 bases between. Germline CDR1 and CDR2: LNHDA and SQIVND (reference sequence). The CDR3 runs 13 residues. The CDR3 region has the DNA TGTGCCAGTATCCGGGCCGACGGAGAAAAACTGTTTTTT. Amino acid sequence: CASIRADGEKLFF.

The CDR3 DNA sequence: TGTGCCAGCAGGAAAAGTGGCTTCTTTACCTACGAGCAGTACTTC. Encoded protein: CASRKSGFFTYEQYF. The chain uses TRBV6-5 and TRBJ2-7; the D is unclear. The V end was cut by 6 bases, the J end by 2 bases, with 17 bases between. Germline CDR1 is MNHEY and CDR2 is SVGAGI. The CDR3 totals 15 residues.

V usage is TRBV5-4 and J usage is TRBJ1-1; D is undetermined. CDR3 size: 14 residues. The V gene's germline CDR1 is SGHNT and CDR2 YYREEE (reference sequence). V lost 0 bases and J lost 0, with 6 bases in between. The CDR3 DNA reads as TGTGCCAGCAGCTTGGTGGGAATGAACACTGAAGCTTTCTTT. Translated, it gives CASSLVGMNTEAFF.

This clone came up a few times. The CDR3, as DNA: TGTGCCAGCAGCATCCCGACAGGACCTGATACGCAGTATTTT. As protein: CASSIPTGPDTQYF. The V call is TRBV7-9, the J call TRBJ2-3; a weak D match, TRBD1 (6 bases). V was shortened by 5 bases and J by 6 bases, with 15 bases between the two germline ends. Germline CDR1 and CDR2: SEHNR and FQNEAQ (reference sequence). The CDR3 extends over 14 amino acids.

V is TRBV7-8 and J is TRBJ1-1; no firm D call. Germline CDR1 and CDR2: SGHVS and FQNEAQ. CDR3 length: 13 amino acids. V was shortened by 7 bases and J by 3 bases, with 12 bases between the two germline ends. This chain's CDR3 is CASNPLVDTEAFF. In DNA, the CDR3 is TGTGCCAGCAACCCTCTGGTGGACACTGAAGCTTTCTTT.

The V call is TRBV5-6, the J call TRBJ1-5; D unresolved. From germline, CDR1 is SGHDT and CDR2 YYEEEE. The CDR3 consists of 15 residues. V dropped 0 bases and J dropped 4 bases, with 11 bases sitting between them. The DNA of the CDR3 is TGTGCCAGCAGCTTGGCGAGGGCCGGGAATCAGCCCCAGCATTTT. It encodes CASSLARAGNQPQHF.

With regard to this clone: A much larger clone differs by one base, so this may be a read error. The chain links TRBV28 to TRBJ2-6; D possibly uses TRBD1 or TRBD2 (5 bases each). This CDR3 contains 16 residues. The germline V gene has CDR1 MDHEN and CDR2 SYDVKM. V lost 5 bases to trimming and J lost 0 bases, with 11 bases between them. The DNA for the CDR3 is TGTGCCAGCAGTCCCAGGGAGTTCTCTGGGGCCAACGTCCTGACTTTC. Translating gives CASSPREFSGANVLTF.

The J gene is TRBJ2-7, the V gene TRBV19; 7 bases line up with TRBD1. This CDR3 has 15 residues. Germline values: CDR1 LNHDA, CDR2 SQIVND (reference sequence). V was pared by 7 bases and J by 3 bases, with 12 bases of the junction left unmatched. The chain's CDR3 is CASILRQGQFYEQYF. The DNA for the CDR3 is TGTGCCAGTATTTTAAGACAGGGACAGTTCTACGAGCAGTACTTC.

The genes are TRBV30 and TRBJ1-6; the D is unclear. The V and J ends lost 0 bases and 5 bases respectively, with 11 bases between them. CDR3 length: 15 residues. From germline, CDR1 is GTSNPN and CDR2 SVGIG (reference sequence). CDR3 loop: CAWSVGLLDNSPLHF. CDR3 nucleotides: TGTGCCTGGAGTGTCGGTCTTTTAGATAATTCACCCCTCCACTTT.

The chain carries TRBV7-9 and TRBJ1-4; TRBD1 aligns across 11 bases. The CDR3 is made up of 14 amino acids. J lost 6 bases, V lost 8 bases, and 5 bases had no gene match. Germline V lookup: CDR1 SEHNR, CDR2 FQNEAQ (reference sequence). CDR3 loop: CASGRGQGDEKLFF. CDR3 nucleotide sequence: TGTGCCAGCGGCAGGGGACAGGGGGATGAAAAACTGTTTTTT.

A single count supports this clone. This sequence joins TRBV28 and TRBJ1-3; D gene ambiguous. The ends were cut back, 3 bases at V and 0 bases at J, with 9 bases in the middle. The CDR3 contains 15 residues. Germline V gene lookup returns CDR1 MDHEN and CDR2 SYDVKM. CDR3 nucleotides: TGTGCCAGCAGTTTTGCAGGAAGCTCTGGAAACACCATATATTTT. It translates to CASSFAGSSGNTIYF.

This clone was found a few times. The J gene is TRBJ2-1, the V gene TRBV19, with 7 bases fitting TRBD2. The germline gives CDR1 LNHDA, CDR2 SQIVND (reference sequence). CDR3 length equals 20 residues. V shed 0 bases, J shed 0 bases, and the junction held 14 bases outside the gene matches. The CDR3 is CASSIDAFPSGILSYNEQFF. In DNA, the CDR3 is TGTGCCAGTAGTATAGATGCTTTCCCTAGCGGAATACTCTCCTACAATGAGCAGTTCTTC.

The CDR3 is CSVEEGAGQPQHF. The CDR3 DNA reads TGCAGCGTTGAGGAGGGGGCGGGTCAGCCCCAGCATTTT. The chain uses TRBV29-1 and TRBJ1-5; 7 positions match TRBD1. This CDR3 region has 13 residues. Germline-derived CDR1 and CDR2 are SQVTM and ANQGSEA. The V segment lost 3 bases and the J segment 6 bases; nucleotides outside the gene matches: 5.

The gene calls are TRBV19 and TRBJ2-1; either TRBD1 or TRBD2 may supply D (5 bases each). This CDR3 is 14 amino acids long. The germline gives CDR1 LNHDA, CDR2 SQIVND (reference sequence). Deletions cut 7 bases from V and 8 bases from J, with 18 bases between. CDR3 region: CASTSRGSMYEQFF. The CDR3 coding sequence is TGTGCCAGTACTTCGAGGGGTTCGATGTATGAGCAGTTCTTC.

The chain recombines TRBV7-9 with TRBJ1-2; the D is unclear. V dropped 1 base and J dropped 5 bases, with 8 bases sitting between them. Germline CDR1 reads SEHNR; CDR2 reads FQNEAQ (reference sequence). The CDR3 loop spans 13 amino acids. CDR3 sequence reads: CASSLGQEYGYTF. The CDR3 DNA reads TGTGCCAGCAGCTTAGGGCAGGAGTATGGCTACACCTTC.

In this sample, this clone turned up once. This rearrangement joins TRBV14 to TRBJ1-1, with no clear D. The V and J ends lost 4 bases and 0 bases respectively, with 6 bases between them. CDR1 is SGHDN and CDR2 is FVKESK in the germline V gene. This CDR3 region has 13 residues. As DNA, the CDR3 is TGTGCCAGCAGCCCTCAGGTGAACACTGAAGCTTTCTTT. It codes for CASSPQVNTEAFF. Filled out from reference TRBV14 and TRBJ1-1, the complete variable domain reads EAGVTQFPSHSVIEKGQTVTLRCDPISGHDNLYWYRRVMGKEIKFLLHFVKESKQDESGMPNNRFLAERTGGTYSTLKVQPAELEDSGVYFCASSPQVNTEAFFGQGTRLTVV.

This chain joins TRBV5-8 and TRBJ2-5, with D perhaps matching TRBD2 (5 bases). Trimming stripped 5 bases from V and 1 base from J, with 12 bases between. The CDR3 length is 14 residues. CDR1 SGHTS and CDR2 YDEGEE come from the germline V gene. The CDR3 nucleotides are TGTGCCAGCAGTTTGAGGGCTATCCAAGAGACCCAGTACTTC. This codes for CASSLRAIQETQYF.